This T cell receptor beta chain emerged from a study of identifying expanded T cells in peripheral blood. General observations from the study: Over approximately two and four weeks, about 15 and 19 clones changed, versus roughly 1.1 between replicates. Variance in clone template counts between approximately two-week samples significantly increased with total template count across all healthy donors.

Only in-frame clones appear in the TCRdb table, and some are missing; sequencing was by immunoSEQ multiplex PCR. Of roughly 84,000 clones in the sample, roughly 89% were seen once. Healthy donors had no documented immune events, such as infections, while sampled. Germline trimming cut 6 bases from V and 0 bases from J; bases unmatched to any gene: 13. CDR3 length: 17 residues. In germline, CDR1 is ENHRY, CDR2 SYGVKD. As for this clone: Its specificity is unknown.

The receptor's source is a person aged 18-70 years in good health. Sequencing was carried out using blood. This rearrangement joins TRBV10-3 to TRBJ2-7; 8 positions agree with TRBD2. The CDR3 protein is CAIRTDPGGERSYEQYF. The CDR3 DNA reads TGTGCCATCAGAACCGACCCGGGGGGGGAGCGCTCCTACGAGCAGTACTTC.